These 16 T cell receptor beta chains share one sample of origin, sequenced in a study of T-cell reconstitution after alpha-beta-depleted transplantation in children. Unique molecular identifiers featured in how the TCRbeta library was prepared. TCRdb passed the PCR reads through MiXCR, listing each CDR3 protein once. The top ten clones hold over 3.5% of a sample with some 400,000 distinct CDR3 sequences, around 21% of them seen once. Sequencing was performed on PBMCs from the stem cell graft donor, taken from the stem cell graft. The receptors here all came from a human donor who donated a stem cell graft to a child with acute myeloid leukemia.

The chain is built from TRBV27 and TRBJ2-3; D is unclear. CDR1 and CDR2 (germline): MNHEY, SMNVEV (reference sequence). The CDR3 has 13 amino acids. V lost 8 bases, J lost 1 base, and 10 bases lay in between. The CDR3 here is CASARRGTDTQYF. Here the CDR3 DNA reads TGTGCCAGCGCCCGTAGGGGCACAGATACGCAGTATTTT.

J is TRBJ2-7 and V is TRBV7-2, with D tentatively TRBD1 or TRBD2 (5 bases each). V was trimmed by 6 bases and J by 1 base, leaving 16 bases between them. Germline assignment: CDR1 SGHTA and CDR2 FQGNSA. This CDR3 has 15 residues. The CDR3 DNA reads TGTGCCAGCAGTCCTTGGGACGGTCCATCCTACGAGCAGTACTTC. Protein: CASSPWDGPSYEQYF.

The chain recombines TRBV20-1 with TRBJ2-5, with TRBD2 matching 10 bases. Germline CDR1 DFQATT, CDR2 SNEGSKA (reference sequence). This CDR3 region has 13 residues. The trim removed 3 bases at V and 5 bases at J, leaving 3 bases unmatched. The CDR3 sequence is CSARTSGLETQYF. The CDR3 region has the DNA TGCAGTGCTAGGACTAGCGGGTTGGAGACCCAGTACTTC.

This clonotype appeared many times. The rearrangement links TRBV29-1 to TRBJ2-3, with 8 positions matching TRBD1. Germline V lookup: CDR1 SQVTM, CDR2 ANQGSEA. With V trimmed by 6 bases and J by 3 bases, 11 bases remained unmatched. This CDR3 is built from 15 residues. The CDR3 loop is CSVAETGAYTDTQYF. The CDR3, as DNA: TGCAGCGTGGCCGAGACAGGGGCGTATACAGATACGCAGTATTTT.

In DNA, the CDR3 is TGTGCCAGCAGCCCCAGCTTTGGACAGGGCGAGCAGTACTTC. Residues: CASSPSFGQGEQYF. The chain joins TRBV7-3 to TRBJ2-7; 8 nucleotides line up with TRBD1. The junction had 9 bases not matched to a gene; V was cut back by 5 bases and J by 6 bases. This CDR3 region has 14 residues. The germline CDR1 and CDR2 sequences are SGHTA and FQGTGA.

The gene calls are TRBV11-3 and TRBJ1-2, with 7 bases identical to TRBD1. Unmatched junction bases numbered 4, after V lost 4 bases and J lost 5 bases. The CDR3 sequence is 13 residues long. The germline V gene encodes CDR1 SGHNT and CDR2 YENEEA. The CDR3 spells CASSSAGGYGYTF. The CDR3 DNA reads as TGTGCCAGCAGCTCGGCAGGGGGTTATGGCTACACCTTC.

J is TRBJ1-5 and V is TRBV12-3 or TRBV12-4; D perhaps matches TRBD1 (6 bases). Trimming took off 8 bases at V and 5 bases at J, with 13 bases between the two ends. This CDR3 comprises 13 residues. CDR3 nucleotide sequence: TGTGCCAGCGGGGGGCAGTCCGATCAGCCCCAGCATTTT. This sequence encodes CASGGQSDQPQHF.

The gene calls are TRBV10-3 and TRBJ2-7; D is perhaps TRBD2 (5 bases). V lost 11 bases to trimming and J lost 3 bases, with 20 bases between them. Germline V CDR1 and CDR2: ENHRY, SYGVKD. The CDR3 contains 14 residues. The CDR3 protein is CAANGEHSHYEQYF. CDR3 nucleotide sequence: TGTGCCGCCAACGGGGAACACTCCCACTACGAGCAGTACTTC.

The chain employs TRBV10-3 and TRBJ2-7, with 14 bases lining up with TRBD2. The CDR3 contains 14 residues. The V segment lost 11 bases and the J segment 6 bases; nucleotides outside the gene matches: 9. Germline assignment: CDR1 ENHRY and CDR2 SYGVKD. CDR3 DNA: TGTGCCGTCGGACTAGCGGGAGGCCCCCTCGAGCAGTACTTC. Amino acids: CAVGLAGGPLEQYF.

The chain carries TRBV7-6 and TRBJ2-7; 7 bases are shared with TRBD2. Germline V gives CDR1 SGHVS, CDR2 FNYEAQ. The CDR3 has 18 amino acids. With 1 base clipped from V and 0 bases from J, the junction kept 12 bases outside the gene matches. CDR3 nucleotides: TGTGCCAGCAGCTTAGTGCCTAGCGGCGCACCCGACTCCTACGAGCAGTACTTC. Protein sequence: CASSLVPSGAPDSYEQYF.

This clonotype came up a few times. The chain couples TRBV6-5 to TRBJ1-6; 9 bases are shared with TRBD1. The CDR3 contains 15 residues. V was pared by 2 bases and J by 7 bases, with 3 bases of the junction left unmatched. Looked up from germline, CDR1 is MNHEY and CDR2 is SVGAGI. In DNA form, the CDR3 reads TGTGCCAGCAGTTACGACGACAGGGGGAATTCACCCCTCCACTTT. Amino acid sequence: CASSYDDRGNSPLHF.

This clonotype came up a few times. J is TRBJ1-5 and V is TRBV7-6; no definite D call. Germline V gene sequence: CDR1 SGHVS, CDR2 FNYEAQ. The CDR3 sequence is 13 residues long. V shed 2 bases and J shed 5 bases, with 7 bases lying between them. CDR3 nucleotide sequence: TGTGCCAGCAGCTTATGGCAAGATCAGCCCCAGCATTTT. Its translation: CASSLWQDQPQHF.

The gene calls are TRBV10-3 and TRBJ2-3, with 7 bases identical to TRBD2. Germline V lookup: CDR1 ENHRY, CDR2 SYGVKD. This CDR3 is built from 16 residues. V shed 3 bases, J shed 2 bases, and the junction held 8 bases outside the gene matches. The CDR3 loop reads CAISEIWEGPTDTQYF. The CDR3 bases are TGTGCCATCAGTGAAATTTGGGAGGGCCCCACAGATACGCAGTATTTT.

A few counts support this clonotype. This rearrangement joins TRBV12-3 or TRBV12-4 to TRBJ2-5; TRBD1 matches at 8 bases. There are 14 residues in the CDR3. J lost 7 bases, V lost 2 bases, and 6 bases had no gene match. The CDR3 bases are TGTGCCAGCAGTTTATCGGGACAGGAGGGGACCCAGTACTTC. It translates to CASSLSGQEGTQYF.

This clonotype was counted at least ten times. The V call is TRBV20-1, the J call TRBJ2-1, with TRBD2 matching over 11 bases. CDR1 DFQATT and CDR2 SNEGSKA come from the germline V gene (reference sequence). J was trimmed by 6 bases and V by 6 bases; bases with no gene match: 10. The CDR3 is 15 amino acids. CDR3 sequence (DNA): TGCAGTGCATATATAGCGGGAGGGCGGGTCAATGAGCAGTTCTTC. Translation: CSAYIAGGRVNEQFF.

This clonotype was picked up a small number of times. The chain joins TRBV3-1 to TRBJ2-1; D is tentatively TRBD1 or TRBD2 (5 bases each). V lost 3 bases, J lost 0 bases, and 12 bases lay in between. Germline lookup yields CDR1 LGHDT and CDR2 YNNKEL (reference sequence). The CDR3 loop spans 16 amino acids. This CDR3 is CASSHVRGPSYNEQFF. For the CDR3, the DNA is TGTGCCAGCAGCCACGTGAGGGGACCCTCCTACAATGAGCAGTTCTTC.